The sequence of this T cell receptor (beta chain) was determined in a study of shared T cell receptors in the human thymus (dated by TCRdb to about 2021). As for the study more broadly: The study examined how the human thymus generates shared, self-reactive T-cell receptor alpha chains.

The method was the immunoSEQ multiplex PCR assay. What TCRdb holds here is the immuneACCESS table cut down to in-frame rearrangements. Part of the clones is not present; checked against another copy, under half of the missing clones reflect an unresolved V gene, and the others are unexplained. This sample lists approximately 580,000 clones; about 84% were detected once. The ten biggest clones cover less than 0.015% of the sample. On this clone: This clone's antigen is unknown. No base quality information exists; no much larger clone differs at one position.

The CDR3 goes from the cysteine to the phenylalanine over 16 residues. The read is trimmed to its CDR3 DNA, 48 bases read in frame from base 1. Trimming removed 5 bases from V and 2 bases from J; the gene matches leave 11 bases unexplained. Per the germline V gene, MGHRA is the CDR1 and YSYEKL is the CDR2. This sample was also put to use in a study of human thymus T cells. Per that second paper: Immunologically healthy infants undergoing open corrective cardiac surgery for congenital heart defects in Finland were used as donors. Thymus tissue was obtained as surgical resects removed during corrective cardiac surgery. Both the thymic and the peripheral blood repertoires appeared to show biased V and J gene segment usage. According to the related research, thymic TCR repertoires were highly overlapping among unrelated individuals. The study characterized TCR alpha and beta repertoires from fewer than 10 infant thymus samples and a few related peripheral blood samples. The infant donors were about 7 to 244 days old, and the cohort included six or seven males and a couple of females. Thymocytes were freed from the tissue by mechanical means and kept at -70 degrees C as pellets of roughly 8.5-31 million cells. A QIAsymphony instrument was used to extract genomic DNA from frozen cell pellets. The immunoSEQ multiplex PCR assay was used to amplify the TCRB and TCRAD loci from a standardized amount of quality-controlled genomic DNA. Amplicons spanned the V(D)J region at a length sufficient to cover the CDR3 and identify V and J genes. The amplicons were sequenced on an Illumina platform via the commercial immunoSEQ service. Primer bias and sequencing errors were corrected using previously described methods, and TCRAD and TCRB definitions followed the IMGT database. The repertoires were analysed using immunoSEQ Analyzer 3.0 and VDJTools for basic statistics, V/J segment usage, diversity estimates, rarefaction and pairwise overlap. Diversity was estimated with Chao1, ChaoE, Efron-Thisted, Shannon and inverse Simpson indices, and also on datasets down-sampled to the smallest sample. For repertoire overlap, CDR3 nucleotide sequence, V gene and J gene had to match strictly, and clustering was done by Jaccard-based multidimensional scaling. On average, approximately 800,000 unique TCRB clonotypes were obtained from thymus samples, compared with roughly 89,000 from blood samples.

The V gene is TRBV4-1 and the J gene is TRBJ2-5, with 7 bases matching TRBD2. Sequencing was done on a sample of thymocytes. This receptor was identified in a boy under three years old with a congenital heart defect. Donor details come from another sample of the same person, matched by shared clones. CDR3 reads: CASSYRGSVPQETQYF. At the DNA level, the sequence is TGCGCCAGCAGCTACCGCGGGAGCGTTCCACAAGAGACCCAGTACTTC.